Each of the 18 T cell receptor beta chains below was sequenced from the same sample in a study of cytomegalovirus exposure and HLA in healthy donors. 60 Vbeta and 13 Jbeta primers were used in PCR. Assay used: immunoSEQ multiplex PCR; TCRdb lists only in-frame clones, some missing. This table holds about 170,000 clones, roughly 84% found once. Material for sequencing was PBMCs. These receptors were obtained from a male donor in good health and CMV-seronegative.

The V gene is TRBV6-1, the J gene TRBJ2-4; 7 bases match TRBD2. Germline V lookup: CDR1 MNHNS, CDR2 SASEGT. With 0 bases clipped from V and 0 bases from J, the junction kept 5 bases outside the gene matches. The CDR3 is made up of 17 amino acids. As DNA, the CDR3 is TGTGCCAGCAGTGAAGCCGCAGCGGGGTTAGCCAAAAACATTCAGTACTTC. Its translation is CASSEAAAGLAKNIQYF.

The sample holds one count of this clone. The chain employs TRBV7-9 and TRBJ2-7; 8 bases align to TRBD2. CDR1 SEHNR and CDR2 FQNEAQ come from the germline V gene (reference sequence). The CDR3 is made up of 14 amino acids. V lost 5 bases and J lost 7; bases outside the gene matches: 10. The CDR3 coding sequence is TGTGCCAGCAGCCCAGCGGGGGTGGTTCGGGAGCAGTACTTC. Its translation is CASSPAGVVREQYF. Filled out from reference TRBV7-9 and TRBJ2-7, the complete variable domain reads DTGVSQNPRHKITKRGQNVTFRCDPISEHNRLYWYRQTLGQGPEFLTYFQNEAQLEKSRLLSDRFSAERPKGSFSTLEIQRTEQGDSAMYLCASSPAGVVREQYFGPGTRLTVT.

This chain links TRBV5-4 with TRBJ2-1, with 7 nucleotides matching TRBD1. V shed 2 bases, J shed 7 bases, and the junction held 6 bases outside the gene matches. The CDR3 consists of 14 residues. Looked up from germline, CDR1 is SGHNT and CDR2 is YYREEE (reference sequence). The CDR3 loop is CASSFYDRENEQFF. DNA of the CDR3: TGTGCCAGCAGCTTCTATGACAGGGAGAATGAGCAGTTCTTC.

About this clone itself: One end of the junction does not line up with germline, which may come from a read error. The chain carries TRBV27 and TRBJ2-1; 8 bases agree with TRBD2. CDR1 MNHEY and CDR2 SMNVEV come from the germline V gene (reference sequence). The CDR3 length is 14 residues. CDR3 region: CASSLSSGKRPGIF. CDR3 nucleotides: TGTGCCAGCAGTTTATCTAGCGGGAAAAGGCCGGGGATCTTC.

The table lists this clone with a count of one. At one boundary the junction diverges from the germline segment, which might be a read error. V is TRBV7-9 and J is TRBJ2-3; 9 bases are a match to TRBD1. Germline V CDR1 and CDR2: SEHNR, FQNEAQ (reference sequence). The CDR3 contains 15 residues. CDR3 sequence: CSSSFDRGGTDTQYF. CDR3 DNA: TGTTCCAGCAGCTTTGACAGGGGGGGGACAGATACGCAGTATTTT.

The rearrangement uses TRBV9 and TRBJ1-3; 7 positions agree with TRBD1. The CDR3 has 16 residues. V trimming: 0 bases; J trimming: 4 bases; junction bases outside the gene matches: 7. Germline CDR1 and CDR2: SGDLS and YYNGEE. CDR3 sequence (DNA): TGTGCCAGCAGCGTAGGTCAGGGGGGCGCAGGAAACACCATATATTTT. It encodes CASSVGQGGAGNTIYF.

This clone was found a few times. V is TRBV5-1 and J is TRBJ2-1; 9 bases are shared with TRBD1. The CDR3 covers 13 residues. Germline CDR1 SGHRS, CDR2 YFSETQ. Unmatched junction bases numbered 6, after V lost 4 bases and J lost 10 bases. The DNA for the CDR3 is TGCGCCAGCAGCCGGGACAGGGCAGGAGAGCAGTTCTTC. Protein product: CASSRDRAGEQFF. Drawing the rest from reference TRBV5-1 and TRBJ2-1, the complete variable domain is KAGVTQTPRYLIKTRGQQVTLSCSPISGHRSVSWYQQTPGQGLQFLFEYFSETQRNKGNFPGRFSGRQFSNSRSEMNVSTLELGDSALYLCASSRDRAGEQFFGPGTRLTVL.

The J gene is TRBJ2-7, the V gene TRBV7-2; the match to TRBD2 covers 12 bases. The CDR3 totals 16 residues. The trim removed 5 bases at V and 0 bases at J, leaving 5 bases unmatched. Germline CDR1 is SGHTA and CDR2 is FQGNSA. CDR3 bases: TGTGCCAGCAGCCGTACTAGCGGGGGGCCCTCCTACGAGCAGTACTTC. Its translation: CASSRTSGGPSYEQYF.

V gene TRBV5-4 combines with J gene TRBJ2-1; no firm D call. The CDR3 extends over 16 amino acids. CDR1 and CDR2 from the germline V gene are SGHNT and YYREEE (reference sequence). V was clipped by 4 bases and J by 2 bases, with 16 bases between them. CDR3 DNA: TGTGCCAGCAGCCCGCCACTAACGGGTACCTACAATGAGCAGTTCTTC. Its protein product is CASSPPLTGTYNEQFF. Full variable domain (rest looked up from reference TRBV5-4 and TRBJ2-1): ETGVTQSPTHLIKTRGQQVTLRCSSQSGHNTVSWYQQALGQGPQFIFQYYREEENGRGNFPPRFSGLQFPNYSSELNVNALELDDSALYLCASSPPLTGTYNEQFFGPGTRLTVL.

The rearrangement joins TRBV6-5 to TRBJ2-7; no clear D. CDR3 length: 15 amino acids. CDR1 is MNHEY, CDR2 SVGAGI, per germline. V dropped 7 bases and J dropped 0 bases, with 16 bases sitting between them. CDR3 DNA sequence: TGTGCCAGCACCCCCCGCCCGGCAGGCTCCTACGAGCAGTACTTC. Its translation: CASTPRPAGSYEQYF.

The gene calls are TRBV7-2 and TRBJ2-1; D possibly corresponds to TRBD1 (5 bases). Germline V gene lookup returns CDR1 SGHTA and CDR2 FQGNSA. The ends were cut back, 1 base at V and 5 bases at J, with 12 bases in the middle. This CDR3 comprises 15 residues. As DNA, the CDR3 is TGTGCCAGCAGCTTAGTGGGGCAGCTCGACAATGAGCAGTTCTTC. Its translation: CASSLVGQLDNEQFF. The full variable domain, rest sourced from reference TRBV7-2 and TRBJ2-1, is GAGVSQSPSNKVTEKGKDVELRCDPISGHTALYWYRQSLGQGLEFLIYFQGNSAPDKSGLPSDRFSAERTGGSVSTLTIQRTQQEDSAVYLCASSLVGQLDNEQFFGPGTRLTVL.

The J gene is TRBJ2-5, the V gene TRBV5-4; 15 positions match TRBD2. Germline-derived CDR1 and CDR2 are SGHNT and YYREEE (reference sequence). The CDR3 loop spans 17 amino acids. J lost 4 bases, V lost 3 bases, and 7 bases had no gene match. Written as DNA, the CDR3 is TGTGCCAGCAGCTCCCTCGGGACTAGCGGGGGGACAGAGACCCAGTACTTC. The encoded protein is CASSSLGTSGGTETQYF.

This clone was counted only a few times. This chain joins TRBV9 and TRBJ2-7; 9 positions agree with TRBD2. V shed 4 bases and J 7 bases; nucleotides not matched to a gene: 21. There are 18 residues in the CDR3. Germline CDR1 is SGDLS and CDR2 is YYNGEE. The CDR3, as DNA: TGTGCCAGCAGCCCAGCAGCGGGAGGCGCCCTGACGATAGAGGAGCAGTACTTC. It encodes CASSPAAGGALTIEEQYF.

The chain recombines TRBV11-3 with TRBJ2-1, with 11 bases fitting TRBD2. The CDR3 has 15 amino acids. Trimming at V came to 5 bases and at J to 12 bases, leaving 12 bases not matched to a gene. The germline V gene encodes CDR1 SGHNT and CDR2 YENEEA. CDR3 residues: CASSPGTSGISVQFF. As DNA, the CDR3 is TGTGCCAGCAGCCCCGGGACTAGCGGAATCTCAGTGCAGTTCTTC. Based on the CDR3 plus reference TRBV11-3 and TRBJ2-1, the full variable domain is EAGVVQSPRYKIIEKKQPVAFWCNPISGHNTLYWYLQNLGQGPELLIRYENEEAVDDSQLPKDRFSAERLKGVDSTLKIQPAELGDSAVYLCASSPGTSGISVQFFGPGTRLTVL.

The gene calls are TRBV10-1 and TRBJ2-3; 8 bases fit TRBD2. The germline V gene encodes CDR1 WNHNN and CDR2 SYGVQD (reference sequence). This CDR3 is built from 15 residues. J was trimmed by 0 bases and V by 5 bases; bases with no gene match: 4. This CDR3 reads CASSPRGGSTDTQYF. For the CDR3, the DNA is TGCGCCAGCAGTCCTCGGGGGGGGAGCACAGATACGCAGTATTTT.

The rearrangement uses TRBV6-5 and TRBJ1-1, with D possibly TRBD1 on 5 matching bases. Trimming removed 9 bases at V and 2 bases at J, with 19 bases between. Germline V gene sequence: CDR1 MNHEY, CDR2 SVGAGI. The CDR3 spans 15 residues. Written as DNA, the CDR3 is TGTGCCAGTACTCATGGGCGGGGCTCTAACACTGAAGCTTTCTTT. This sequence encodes CASTHGRGSNTEAFF.

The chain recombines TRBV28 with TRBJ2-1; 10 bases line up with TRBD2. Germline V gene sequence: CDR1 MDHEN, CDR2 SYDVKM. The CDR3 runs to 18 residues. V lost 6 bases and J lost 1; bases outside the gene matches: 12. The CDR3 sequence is CASRLSRRTSGSYNEQFF. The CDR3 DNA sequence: TGTGCCAGCAGACTCTCTCGTCGGACTAGCGGATCCTACAATGAGCAGTTCTTC.

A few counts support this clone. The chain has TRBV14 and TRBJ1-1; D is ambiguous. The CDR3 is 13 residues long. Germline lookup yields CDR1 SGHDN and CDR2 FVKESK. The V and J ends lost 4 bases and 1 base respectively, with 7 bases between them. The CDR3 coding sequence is TGTGCCAGCAGCCCAAAGAGGAACACTGAAGCTTTCTTT. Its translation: CASSPKRNTEAFF. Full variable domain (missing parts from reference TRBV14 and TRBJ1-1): EAGVTQFPSHSVIEKGQTVTLRCDPISGHDNLYWYRRVMGKEIKFLLHFVKESKQDESGMPNNRFLAERTGGTYSTLKVQPAELEDSGVYFCASSPKRNTEAFFGQGTRLTVV.